A selection of T cell receptor beta chains follows, all from one sample in a study of cytomegalovirus exposure and HLA in healthy donors. Some clones are missing from TCRdb's copy, which holds only in-frame ones; the method was immunoSEQ multiplex PCR. The sample consists of tens of thousands of clones, around 90% of them appearing once. The material sequenced was PBMCs. The receptors derive from a man between 18 and 29 years old in good health and CMV-seronegative. The CDR3 runs from the conserved cysteine through the conserved F or W. A D gene is named only where the DNA matches it firmly. Clone size is given for some rows only: seen once, a few or many times, or a class if the clone is expanded.

D: TRBD1
size: .
J: TRBJ1-4
V: TRBV7-2
DNA: TGTGCCAGCAGCCCCGACAGGGGGCGGAATGAAAAACTGTTTTTT
CDR3: CASSPDRGRNEKLFF

D: .
size: .
J: TRBJ1-4
V: TRBV7-8
DNA: TGTGCCAGCAGTTCAGAACAGGTCTATCGTGAAAAACTGTTTTTT
CDR3: CASSSEQVYREKLFF

D: TRBD2
size: .
J: TRBJ2-3
V: TRBV27
DNA: TGTGCCAGCAGTTCCCTACCACTTACTAGCGGAAGCACAGATACGCAGTATTTT
CDR3: CASSSLPLTSGSTDTQYF

D: TRBD1
size: .
J: TRBJ1-5
V: TRBV18
DNA: TGTGCCAGCTCACCTGGACAGGGTGGGCAGCCCCAGCATTTT
CDR3: CASSPGQGGQPQHF

D: .
size: .
J: TRBJ1-1
V: TRBV18
DNA: TGTGCCAGCTCTCTCCGGTTGAACACTGAAGCTTTCTTT
CDR3: CASSLRLNTEAFF

D: .
size: .
J: TRBJ2-1
V: TRBV27
DNA: TGTGCCAGCAGTTTTTCAGACAGGAGCAATGAGCAGTTCTTC
CDR3: CASSFSDRSNEQFF

D: .
size: .
J: TRBJ2-7
V: TRBV27
DNA: TGTGCCAGCAGTTCAGACAGAGACGAGCAGTACTTC
CDR3: CASSSDRDEQYF

D: .
size: once
J: TRBJ2-1
V: TRBV5-1
DNA: TGCGCCAGCAGCTTGGGGACAGTAAGAAATAATGAGCAGTTCTTC
CDR3: CASSLGTVRNNEQFF

D: .
size: .
J: TRBJ1-3
V: TRBV5-4
DNA: TGTGCCAGCGGTCTAGGCTCTGGAAACACCATATATTTT
CDR3: CASGLGSGNTIYF

D: .
size: .
J: TRBJ1-4
V: TRBV28
DNA: TGTGCCAGTTGTTCTGGGAGTGAAAAACTGTTTTTT
CDR3: CASCSGSEKLFF

D: .
size: .
J: TRBJ2-6
V: TRBV4-3
DNA: TGCGCCAGCAGCCAGGTGGGCTTGAGCTCTGGGGCCAACGTCCTGACTTTC
CDR3: CASSQVGLSSGANVLTF

D: .
size: .
J: TRBJ2-2
V: TRBV5-1
DNA: TGCGCCAGCAGCTTGTCGGAGCGTAGAGCCGGGGAGCTGTTTTTT
CDR3: CASSLSERRAGELFF

D: TRBD2
size: .
J: TRBJ2-7
V: TRBV9
DNA: TGTGCCAGCAGCGTAGATAGCGGGTACTCCTACGAGCAGTACTTC
CDR3: CASSVDSGYSYEQYF

D: .
size: .
J: TRBJ2-1
V: TRBV27
DNA: TGTGCCAGCAGTTTACTAGAGAACAATGAGCAGTTCTTC
CDR3: CASSLLENNEQFF

D: .
size: .
J: TRBJ1-1
V: TRBV11-2
DNA: TGTGCCAGCAGCTCCAAGCCAGAGGGAATGAACACTGAAGCTTTCTTT
CDR3: CASSSKPEGMNTEAFF

D: .
size: .
J: TRBJ1-1
V: TRBV28
DNA: TGTGCCAGCAGCCCGGGGGGGTACAACACTGAAGCTTTCTTT
CDR3: CASSPGGYNTEAFF

D: TRBD1
size: once
J: TRBJ1-5
V: TRBV27
DNA: TGTGCCAGCAGGGAAGAAGGGGGCCCTGCTCAGCCCCAGCATTTT
CDR3: CASREEGGPAQPQHF

D: .
size: .
J: TRBJ1-3
V: TRBV18
DNA: TGTGCCAGCTCACCGATTAAAACGAGCTCTGGAAACACCATATATTTT
CDR3: CASSPIKTSSGNTIYF

D: TRBD2
size: .
J: TRBJ2-2
V: TRBV2
DNA: TGTGCCAGCAGGGGGACTAGCGGATGGAACACCGGGGAGCTGTTTTTT
CDR3: CASRGTSGWNTGELFF

D: TRBD2
size: once
J: TRBJ2-2
V: TRBV10-2
DNA: TGCGCGAGCTCCGGGCTAGCGGGAGGGGCCGGGGAGCTGTTTTTT
CDR3: CASSGLAGGAGELFF

D: TRBD1
size: .
J: TRBJ1-1
V: TRBV18
DNA: TGTGCCAGCTCCCTTCGACAGGGTAGGGATGAAGCTTTCTTT
CDR3: CASSLRQGRDEAFF

D: TRBD1
size: .
J: TRBJ1-1
V: TRBV9
DNA: TGTGCCAGCAGCGTGTCGGAGGGGGCCGTCAGCACTGAAGCTTTCTTT
CDR3: CASSVSEGAVSTEAFF

D: .
size: .
J: TRBJ2-7
V: TRBV4-1
DNA: TGCGCCAGCAGCCACCCAGAGGCCCCGAGAGCCGGGAGCTACGAGCAGTACTTC
CDR3: CASSHPEAPRAGSYEQYF

D: .
size: .
J: TRBJ2-1
V: TRBV10-3
DNA: TGTGCCACCGGGGGATGGAGATCCGGCTCCTACAATGAGCAGTTCTTC
CDR3: CATGGWRSGSYNEQFF

D: TRBD1
size: .
J: TRBJ1-2
V: TRBV6-5
DNA: TGTGCCAGCAGTTACTCGAGGACAGGGGGCCACTATGGCTACACCTTC
CDR3: CASSYSRTGGHYGYTF

D: TRBD2
size: .
J: TRBJ2-1
V: TRBV28
DNA: TGTGCCAGCAGCCCCAGCGGGGGCTCCTACAATGAGCAGTTCTTC
CDR3: CASSPSGGSYNEQFF

D: .
size: .
J: TRBJ2-2
V: TRBV7-2
DNA: TGTGCCAGCAGCTACACCCCGACCGGGGAGCTGTTTTTT
CDR3: CASSYTPTGELFF

D: .
size: .
J: TRBJ2-3
V: TRBV6-4
DNA: TGTGCCAGCAGTGACCCAGGGGTGGCAGATACGCAGTATTTT
CDR3: CASSDPGVADTQYF